Following are 14 T cell receptor beta chains from one sample sequenced in a study of blood T cell repertoires in COVID-19. This table comes from immunoSEQ multiplex PCR, and its TCRdb copy is limited to in-frame clones, with some not included. The sample consists of around 170,000 clones, around 83% of them appearing once. Sequencing input: peripheral blood. The receptors shown here come from a human donor in a cohort sampled during active COVID-19.

The chain has TRBV9 and TRBJ2-5, with 12 bases matching TRBD2. From germline, CDR1 is SGDLS and CDR2 YYNGEE. V lost 4 bases and J lost 0; bases outside the gene matches: 1. The CDR3 has 15 amino acids. The CDR3 spells CASSLAGGYQETQYF. Here the CDR3 DNA reads TGTGCCAGCAGCCTAGCGGGGGGGTACCAAGAGACCCAGTACTTC.

V and J are TRBV5-8 and TRBJ1-2, with D unclear. Germline V gene sequence: CDR1 SGHTS, CDR2 YDEGEE. This CDR3 spans 11 amino acids. The V end lost 4 bases, the J end lost 6 bases, and 7 bases lay between the germline ends. The CDR3 bases are TGTGCCAGCAGCAAACGGGATGGCTACACCTTC. It codes for CASSKRDGYTF.

CDR3 in DNA: TGTGCCAGCAGTTCCCCGGGACAGGGGGCCTACGAGCAGTACTTC. Translated: CASSSPGQGAYEQYF. V gene TRBV6-2 or TRBV6-3 combines with J gene TRBJ2-7, with 11 bases identical to TRBD1. The trim removed 4 bases at V and 2 bases at J, leaving 4 bases unmatched. The CDR3 contains 15 residues. Looked up from germline, CDR1 is MNHEY and CDR2 is SVGEGT.

The chain uses TRBV6-4 and TRBJ1-6; TRBD1 aligns across 8 bases. Germline CDR1 reads MRHNA; CDR2 reads SNTAGT. V shed 6 bases and J 7 bases; nucleotides not matched to a gene: 8. The CDR3 totals 15 residues. The CDR3 sequence: CASRANRGENSPLHF. The DNA of the CDR3 is TGTGCCAGCAGAGCAAACAGGGGGGAGAATTCACCCCTCCACTTT.

The chain recombines TRBV24-1 with TRBJ2-7; TRBD2 aligns across 12 bases. This CDR3 comprises 15 residues. V lost 2 bases to trimming and J lost 6 bases; unmatched junction nucleotides: 4. Germline assignment: CDR1 KGHDR and CDR2 SFDVKD. The CDR3 loop reads CATSDSRLAGAEQYF. The CDR3, as DNA: TGTGCCACCAGTGATTCCCGACTAGCGGGAGCCGAGCAGTACTTC.

V is TRBV4-1 and J is TRBJ2-7, with 7 bases aligning to TRBD2. Losses at the gene ends were 1 base for V and 0 bases for J; bases not matched to a gene: 12. Germline lookup yields CDR1 MGHRA and CDR2 YSYEKL. The CDR3 runs to 18 residues. The CDR3 here is CASSQANPIGRTSYEQYF. In DNA form, the CDR3 reads TGCGCCAGCAGCCAAGCCAACCCGATCGGGAGGACCTCCTACGAGCAGTACTTC.

The chain has TRBV10-3 and TRBJ1-1; 8 bases fit TRBD1. The junction had 7 bases not matched to a gene; V was cut back by 4 bases and J by 3 bases. CDR3 length: 15 amino acids. The V gene's germline CDR1 is ENHRY and CDR2 SYGVKD. CDR3 nucleotides: TGTGCCATCAGTGGAACAGGGGGTCGATACACTGAAGCTTTCTTT. It yields the protein CAISGTGGRYTEAFF.

The gene calls are TRBV19 and TRBJ2-1; D remains unclear. Trimming left V 3 bases short and J 4 bases short, with 10 bases between. Germline V gives CDR1 LNHDA, CDR2 SQIVND (reference sequence). CDR3 length: 14 residues. The CDR3 region is CASSIPPNYNEQFF. The CDR3 DNA reads TGTGCCAGTAGTATCCCCCCTAATTACAATGAGCAGTTCTTC.

This rearrangement joins TRBV4-2 to TRBJ2-1; D not resolved. This CDR3 spans 16 amino acids. The V end lost 1 base, the J end lost 8 bases, and 18 bases lay between the germline ends. Germline V gives CDR1 LGHNA, CDR2 YNFKEQ. The CDR3 bases are TGTGCCAGCAGCCAAGGACACCCAACCGCTGGGTATGAGCAGTTCTTC. It is translated as CASSQGHPTAGYEQFF.

This clone was recorded only once. The chain combines TRBV4-1 with TRBJ2-6; D perhaps matches TRBD1 (5 bases). The CDR3 sequence is 17 residues long. Trimming shortened V by 2 bases and J by 0 bases, and 11 bases separated the two germline ends. Per germline, CDR1 MGHRA and CDR2 YSYEKL. The CDR3 is CASSQYQGSSGANVLTF. Here the CDR3 DNA reads TGCGCCAGCAGCCAATACCAGGGATCCTCTGGGGCCAACGTCCTGACTTTC.

The chain carries TRBV5-1 and TRBJ1-2, with 8 nucleotides matching TRBD1. The germline V gene encodes CDR1 SGHRS and CDR2 YFSETQ. V was pared by 2 bases and J by 4 bases, with 10 bases of the junction left unmatched. The CDR3 has 16 amino acids. CDR3 bases: TGCGCCAGCAGCTTCGCCGGGACAGGAACGTTCTATGGCTACACCTTC. Residues: CASSFAGTGTFYGYTF. The whole variable domain, remainder taken from reference TRBV5-1 and TRBJ1-2, is KAGVTQTPRYLIKTRGQQVTLSCSPISGHRSVSWYQQTPGQGLQFLFEYFSETQRNKGNFPGRFSGRQFSNSRSEMNVSTLELGDSALYLCASSFAGTGTFYGYTFGSGTRLTVV.

This chain's CDR3 is CASSPGLWETQYF. CDR3 nucleotide sequence: TGTGCCAGCAGCCCCGGACTGTGGGAGACCCAGTACTTC. The chain carries TRBV9 and TRBJ2-5; the D gene is possibly TRBD2 (5 bases). The germline V and J ends were trimmed by 4 bases and 5 bases, with 12 bases remaining between them. The germline CDR1 and CDR2 sequences are SGDLS and YYNGEE. The CDR3 sequence is 13 residues long. Combining the CDR3 with reference TRBV9 and TRBJ2-5 gives the whole variable domain DSGVTQTPKHLITATGQRVTLRCSPRSGDLSVYWYQQSLDQGLQFLIQYYNGEERAKGNILERFSAQQFPDLHSELNLSSLELGDSALYFCASSPGLWETQYFGPGTRLLVL.

J is TRBJ1-2 and V is TRBV27; 10 bases agree with TRBD1. Unmatched junction bases numbered 12, after V lost 5 bases and J lost 3 bases. The CDR3 is 17 residues long. Germline V gives CDR1 MNHEY, CDR2 SMNVEV (reference sequence). The CDR3 is CASSPRQGAQIYYGYTF. DNA of the CDR3: TGTGCCAGCAGTCCGAGACAGGGGGCGCAAATTTACTATGGCTACACCTTC.

The chain employs TRBV12-3 or TRBV12-4 and TRBJ1-5; TRBD1 might be the D (6 bases). The CDR3 runs 13 residues. V was clipped by 6 bases and J by 7 bases, with 13 bases between them. CDR3 amino acids: CASSPGQGQPQHF. The CDR3, as DNA: TGTGCCAGCAGCCCGGGGCAGGGGCAGCCCCAGCATTTT.